Following are 14 T cell receptor beta chains from one sample sequenced in a study of OX40 agonist ivuxolimab in advanced cancers. The protocol was immunoSEQ multiplex PCR, while the TCRdb copy is restricted to in-frame clones and leaves out a portion. The top ten hold about 0.76% of the sample, which has 65,000 to 90,000 clones, 70% to 90% seen once. The sequenced sample was CD4+ or CD8+ T cells sorted from blood, obtained in a trial of the OX40 agonist ivuxolimab. The receptors derive from an adult with an advanced solid tumor such as melanoma, head and neck, liver or kidney cancer.

The chain has TRBV6-5 and TRBJ1-2; D is possibly TRBD1 (6 bases). The CDR3 is 14 residues long. CDR1 and CDR2 from the germline V gene are MNHEY and SVGAGI. V lost 5 bases and J lost 4, with 14 bases in between. DNA for the CDR3: TGTGCCAGCAGTAGACAGGCGGGGGTCTATGGCTACACCTTC. Its translation is CASSRQAGVYGYTF.

The chain combines TRBV7-8 with TRBJ2-5; 8 nucleotides agree with TRBD1. V lost 3 bases, J lost 3 bases, and 6 bases stayed unmatched. Germline assignment: CDR1 SGHVS and CDR2 FQNEAQ. This CDR3 region has 15 residues. Here the CDR3 DNA reads TGTGCCAGCAGCTTTGCGACAGGGGTTAAAGAGACCCAGTACTTC. It is translated as CASSFATGVKETQYF. Full variable domain (missing parts from reference TRBV7-8 and TRBJ2-5): GAGVSQSPRYKVAKRGQDVALRCDPISGHVSLFWYQQALGQGPEFLTYFQNEAQLDKSGLPSDRFFAERPEGSVSTLKIQRTQQEDSAVYLCASSFATGVKETQYFGPGTRLLVL.

This chain links TRBV27 with TRBJ2-3, with D perhaps assigned TRBD1 or TRBD2 (5 bases each). V lost 6 bases and J lost 4, with 11 bases in between. The CDR3 is 13 amino acids. Germline V gives CDR1 MNHEY, CDR2 SMNVEV (reference sequence). The CDR3 loop reads CASSSWGSDTQYF. The CDR3, as DNA: TGTGCCAGCAGCTCTTGGGGGTCAGATACGCAGTATTTT.

V is TRBV5-6 and J is TRBJ2-7; TRBD1 might be the D (5 bases). V lost 4 bases and J lost 6, with 11 bases in between. The CDR3 spans 12 residues. In germline, CDR1 is SGHDT, CDR2 YYEEEE. This CDR3 is CASSLDSPEQYF. CDR3 DNA: TGTGCCAGCAGCCTTGACAGTCCCGAGCAGTACTTC.

The chain joins TRBV4-1 to TRBJ1-5, with a possible D match to TRBD1 (6 bases). The length of the CDR3 is 15 residues. Trimming cost V 1 base and J 4 bases, with 11 bases left between them. Germline CDR1 is MGHRA and CDR2 is YSYEKL. CDR3 in DNA: TGCGCCAGCAGCCAAGTCTGGGACAATAATCAGCCCCAGCATTTT. Translation gives CASSQVWDNNQPQHF.

The chain uses TRBV29-1 and TRBJ2-5; 7 nucleotides agree with TRBD2. Trimming at V came to 4 bases and at J to 2 bases, leaving 4 bases not matched to a gene. The CDR3 sequence is 13 residues long. The germline CDR1 and CDR2 sequences are SQVTM and ANQGSEA. CDR3 sequence reads: CSVGYSGQETQYF. Written as DNA, the CDR3 is TGCAGCGTTGGATATAGCGGGCAAGAGACCCAGTACTTC.

J is TRBJ2-5 and V is TRBV9; 7 nucleotides match TRBD1. With V trimmed by 4 bases and J by 2 bases, 5 bases remained unmatched. The CDR3 length is 14 residues. The germline V gene encodes CDR1 SGDLS and CDR2 YYNGEE. CDR3 bases: TGTGCCAGCAGCCCAAGGGACAGTCAAGAGACCCAGTACTTC. Amino acid sequence: CASSPRDSQETQYF. Complete variable domain (other parts from reference TRBV9 and TRBJ2-5): DSGVTQTPKHLITATGQRVTLRCSPRSGDLSVYWYQQSLDQGLQFLIQYYNGEERAKGNILERFSAQQFPDLHSELNLSSLELGDSALYFCASSPRDSQETQYFGPGTRLLVL.

The V call is TRBV18, the J call TRBJ2-3; D call uncertain. The germline gives CDR1 KGHSH, CDR2 LQKENI. The V gene lost 3 bases and the J gene lost 6 bases, with 7 bases spanning the gap. The CDR3 is 12 amino acids. CDR3 bases: TGTGCCAGCTCACCGCAAGAGGATACGCAGTATTTT. It encodes CASSPQEDTQYF. Full variable domain (missing parts from reference TRBV18 and TRBJ2-3): NAGVMQNPRHLVRRRGQEARLRCSPMKGHSHVYWYRQLPEEGLKFMVYLQKENIIDESGMPKERFSAEFPKEGPSILRIQQVVRGDSAAYFCASSPQEDTQYFGPGTRLTVL.

The chain recombines TRBV11-2 with TRBJ2-7; tentative D call: TRBD1 (5 bases). This CDR3 comprises 13 residues. Trimming pared 6 bases from V and 3 bases from J, leaving 12 bases between. The germline V gene encodes CDR1 SGHAT and CDR2 FQNNGV. The CDR3 DNA follows: TGTGCCAGCAGTCGACAGAGAAGCTACGAGCAGTACTTC. Its translation: CASSRQRSYEQYF.

The chain is built from TRBV5-1 and TRBJ2-7; D uncertain. Trimming removed 1 base at V and 6 bases at J, with 5 bases between. The CDR3 has 11 residues. Germline assignment: CDR1 SGHRS and CDR2 YFSETQ. The chain's CDR3 is CASSLSGEQYF. CDR3 in DNA: TGCGCCAGCAGCTTGTCCGGCGAGCAGTACTTC.

The CDR3 is CASSLGRNYGYTF. DNA for the CDR3: TGTGCCAGCAGCTTAGGCAGGAACTATGGCTACACCTTC. This sequence joins TRBV7-8 and TRBJ1-2; D is undetermined. The CDR3 covers 13 residues. The V and J ends lost 1 base and 2 bases respectively, with 5 bases between them. The germline V gene encodes CDR1 SGHVS and CDR2 FQNEAQ. The full variable domain, its missing parts supplied by reference TRBV7-8 and TRBJ1-2, is GAGVSQSPRYKVAKRGQDVALRCDPISGHVSLFWYQQALGQGPEFLTYFQNEAQLDKSGLPSDRFFAERPEGSVSTLKIQRTQQEDSAVYLCASSLGRNYGYTFGSGTRLTVV.

The J gene is TRBJ1-5, the V gene TRBV30, with 12 positions matching TRBD1. There are 15 residues in the CDR3. Germline assignment: CDR1 GTSNPN and CDR2 SVGIG (reference sequence). The DNA for the CDR3 is TGTGAAGGGACAGGGGGCGGATATAGCAATCAGCCCCAGCATTTT. It translates to CEGTGGGYSNQPQHF.

The chain links TRBV6-6 to TRBJ2-7, with D unclear. CDR1 and CDR2 from the germline V gene are MNHNY and SVGAGI (reference sequence). The CDR3 sequence is 14 residues long. V lost 3 bases and J lost 3, with 12 bases in between. The CDR3 DNA is TGTGCCAGCAGTTATGGGTCGGGCGTCTACGAGCAGTACTTC. Encoded protein: CASSYGSGVYEQYF.

The chain carries TRBV5-8 and TRBJ2-7; 14 bases match TRBD2. The length of the CDR3 is 14 residues. V shed 5 bases, J shed 11 bases, and the junction held 9 bases outside the gene matches. Per the germline V gene, CDR1 is SGHTS and CDR2 is YDEGEE. The CDR3 nucleotides read TGTGCCAGCAGATCCGGGACTAGCGGGAGTTATGAGTACTTC. This translates into CASRSGTSGSYEYF.